Below, one T cell receptor beta chain is given with its context. This sample also contains other DNA sequences that code for the same CDR3. Germline CDR1 is GTSNPN and CDR2 is SVGIG (reference sequence). This CDR3 has 13 amino acids. Trimming stripped 0 bases from V and 0 bases from J, with 5 bases between. The data are from a study of T cell responses to AZD1222 COVID-19 vaccine. The assay was immunoSEQ multiplex PCR, and TCRdb's table has in-frame clones only and misses some. The sample has 200,000 or so clones, around 87% seen once. The sequence came from an adult in good health. This chain connects TRBV30 to TRBJ1-2; D gene uncertain. The sequences come from peripheral blood, collected on day 0 of MenACWY control vaccination. CDR3 residues: CAWSVEANYGYTF. The CDR3 DNA follows: TGTGCCTGGAGTGTTGAGGCTAACTATGGCTACACCTTC.